The 5 T cell receptor beta chains below were found in one sample sequenced in a study of shared clonotypes between healthy human individuals. Produced via immunoSEQ multiplex PCR; TCRdb's table is partial and in-frame only. The table shows 800,000 to 1,200,000 clones, with about 84% occurring only once. The sequencing sample was made of memory CD4+ T cells from PBMCs. Indicated subset: CD45RA-negative fraction. The source of these receptors is a man aged 18 to 30 in good health. Some clones in this sample may be carry-over from other donors' samples.

The chain joins TRBV7-3 to TRBJ1-1; D not resolved. The CDR3 contains 13 residues. Looked up from germline, CDR1 is SGHTA and CDR2 is FQGTGA. Trimming took 2 bases from V and 1 from J, leaving 5 bases between them. Written as DNA, the CDR3 is TGTGCCAGCAGCTTAGGTACGAACACTGAAGCTTTCTTT. Its translation: CASSLGTNTEAFF.

A remark on this clone: Other DNA sequences in the same sample also yield this CDR3. The chain couples TRBV27 to TRBJ1-2; TRBD1 matches at 9 bases. This CDR3 spans 15 amino acids. The V gene's germline CDR1 is MNHEY and CDR2 SMNVEV (reference sequence). V was pared by 5 bases and J by 2 bases, with 6 bases of the junction left unmatched. This chain's CDR3 is CASSPPGTGNYGYTF. CDR3 bases: TGTGCCAGCAGTCCTCCCGGGACAGGGAACTATGGCTACACCTTC.

The rearrangement joins TRBV2 to TRBJ1-5; D gene ambiguous. V shed 6 bases and J shed 1 base, with 7 bases lying between them. CDR1 is SNHLY and CDR2 is FYNNEI in the germline V gene. This CDR3 is built from 13 residues. CDR3 coding DNA: TGTGCCAGCAGAGAAAGGAGCAATCAGCCCCAGCATTTT. Amino acids: CASRERSNQPQHF.

V is TRBV7-9 and J is TRBJ2-7, with a possible D match to TRBD1 (7 bases). Per the germline V gene, CDR1 is SEHNR and CDR2 is FQNEAQ (reference sequence). V lost 5 bases and J 6 bases, leaving 23 bases between the germline ends. CDR3 length: 16 residues. The CDR3 protein is CASSPDVGGGFFEQYF. CDR3 DNA sequence: TGTGCCAGCAGCCCCGACGTCGGAGGGGGCTTCTTCGAGCAGTACTTC.

V is TRBV2 and J is TRBJ1-2; D remains ambiguous. Deletions cut 9 bases from V and 4 bases from J, with 6 bases between. Germline-derived CDR1 and CDR2 are SNHLY and FYNNEI. The CDR3 is 10 amino acids. The CDR3 sequence is CASCIYGYTF. CDR3 nucleotides: TGTGCCAGTTGCATCTATGGCTACACCTTC.